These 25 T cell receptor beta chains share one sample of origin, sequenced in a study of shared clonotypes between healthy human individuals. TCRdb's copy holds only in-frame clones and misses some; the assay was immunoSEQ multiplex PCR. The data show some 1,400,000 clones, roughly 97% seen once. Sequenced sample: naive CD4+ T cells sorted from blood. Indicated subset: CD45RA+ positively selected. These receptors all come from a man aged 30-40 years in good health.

The CDR3 coding sequence is TGTGCCAGCAGCTCCGGGACTAGCAATGAGCAGTTCTTC. It translates to CASSSGTSNEQFF. The chain carries TRBV9 and TRBJ2-1, with TRBD2 matching 8 bases. J was trimmed by 6 bases and V by 4 bases; bases with no gene match: 3. This CDR3 is 13 amino acids long. Germline V CDR1 and CDR2: SGDLS, YYNGEE.

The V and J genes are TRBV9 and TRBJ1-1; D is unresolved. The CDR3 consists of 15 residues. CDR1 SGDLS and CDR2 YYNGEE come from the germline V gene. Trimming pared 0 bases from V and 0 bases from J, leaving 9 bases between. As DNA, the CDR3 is TGTGCCAGCAGCGTAGCGCCCAGCTTGAACACTGAAGCTTTCTTT. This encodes CASSVAPSLNTEAFF.

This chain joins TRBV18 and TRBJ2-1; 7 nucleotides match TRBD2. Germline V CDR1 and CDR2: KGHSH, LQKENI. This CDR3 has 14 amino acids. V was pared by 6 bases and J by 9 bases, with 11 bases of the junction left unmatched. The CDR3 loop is CASSANSGQGEQFF. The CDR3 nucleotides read TGTGCCAGCTCGGCCAATAGCGGGCAGGGTGAGCAGTTCTTC.

The CDR3 is CASSVDPSGTIDTQYF. As DNA, the CDR3 is TGTGCCAGCAGCGTAGATCCTAGCGGGACTATAGATACGCAGTATTTT. The chain is built from TRBV9 and TRBJ2-3; TRBD2 agrees at 9 bases. CDR3 length: 16 residues. V shed 0 bases and J 5 bases; nucleotides not matched to a gene: 7. CDR1 and CDR2 (germline): SGDLS, YYNGEE.

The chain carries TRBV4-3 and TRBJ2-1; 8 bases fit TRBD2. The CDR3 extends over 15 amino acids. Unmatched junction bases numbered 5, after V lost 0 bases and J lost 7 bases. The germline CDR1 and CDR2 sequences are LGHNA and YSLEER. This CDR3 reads CASSQDRLAGNEQFF. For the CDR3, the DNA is TGCGCCAGCAGCCAAGATAGGCTAGCGGGTAATGAGCAGTTCTTC.

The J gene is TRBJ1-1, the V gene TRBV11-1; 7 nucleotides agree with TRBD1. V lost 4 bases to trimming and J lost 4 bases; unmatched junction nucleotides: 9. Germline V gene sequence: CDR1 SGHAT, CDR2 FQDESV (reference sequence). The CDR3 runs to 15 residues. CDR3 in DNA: TGTGCCAGCAGCTACAAGGCCGCAGGGGGCACTGAAGCTTTCTTT. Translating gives CASSYKAAGGTEAFF. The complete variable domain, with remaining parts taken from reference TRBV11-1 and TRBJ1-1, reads EAEVAQSPRYKITEKSQAVAFWCDPISGHATLYWYRQILGQGPELLVQFQDESVVDDSQLPKDRFSAERLKGVDSTLKIQPAELGDSAMYLCASSYKAAGGTEAFFGQGTRLTVV.

The CDR3 nucleotides read TGTGCCAGCAGCCTCTTAGGTGGGGATGATACGCAGTATTTT. Translating it yields CASSLLGGDDTQYF. The chain joins TRBV7-3 to TRBJ2-3; no clear D gene. Germline CDR1 SGHTA, CDR2 FQGTGA. Trimming cost V 5 bases and J 6 bases, with 15 bases left between them. CDR3 length: 14 amino acids.

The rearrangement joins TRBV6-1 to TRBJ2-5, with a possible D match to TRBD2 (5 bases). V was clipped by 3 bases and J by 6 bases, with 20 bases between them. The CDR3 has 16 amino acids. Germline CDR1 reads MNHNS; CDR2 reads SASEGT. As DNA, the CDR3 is TGTGCCAGCAGTGAGCGGGCCGGGCGCCGAGTAAAGACCCAGTACTTC. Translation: CASSERAGRRVKTQYF.

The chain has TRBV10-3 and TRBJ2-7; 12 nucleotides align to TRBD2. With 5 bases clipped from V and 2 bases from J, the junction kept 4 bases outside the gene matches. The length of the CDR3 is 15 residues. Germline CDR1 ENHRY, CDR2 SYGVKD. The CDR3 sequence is CAISSSGREPYEQYF. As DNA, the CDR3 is TGTGCCATCAGTTCTAGCGGGAGGGAACCCTACGAGCAGTACTTC.

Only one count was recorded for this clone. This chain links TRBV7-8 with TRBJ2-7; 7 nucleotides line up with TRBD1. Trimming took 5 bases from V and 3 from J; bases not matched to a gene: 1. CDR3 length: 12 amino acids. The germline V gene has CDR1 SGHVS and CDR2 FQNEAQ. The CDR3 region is CASSRQGYEQYF. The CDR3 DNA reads TGTGCCAGCAGCCGACAGGGCTACGAGCAGTACTTC.

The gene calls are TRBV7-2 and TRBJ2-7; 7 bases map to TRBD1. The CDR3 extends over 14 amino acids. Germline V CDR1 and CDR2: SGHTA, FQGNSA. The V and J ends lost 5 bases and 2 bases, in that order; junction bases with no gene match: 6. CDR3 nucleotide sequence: TGTGCCAGCAGCGCGACAGGGAACCCCTACGAGCAGTACTTC. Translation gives CASSATGNPYEQYF. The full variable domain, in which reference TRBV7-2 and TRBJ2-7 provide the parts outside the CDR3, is GAGVSQSPSNKVTEKGKDVELRCDPISGHTALYWYRQSLGQGLEFLIYFQGNSAPDKSGLPSDRFSAERTGGSVSTLTIQRTQQEDSAVYLCASSATGNPYEQYFGPGTRLTVT.

The CDR3: CASSIGRGNEKLFF. The CDR3 region has the DNA TGTGCCAGTAGTATCGGACGGGGAAATGAAAAACTGTTTTTT. The chain uses TRBV19 and TRBJ1-4; D not certain. The CDR3 totals 14 residues. Germline assignment: CDR1 LNHDA and CDR2 SQIVND (reference sequence). V lost 3 bases and J 5 bases, leaving 10 bases between the germline ends.

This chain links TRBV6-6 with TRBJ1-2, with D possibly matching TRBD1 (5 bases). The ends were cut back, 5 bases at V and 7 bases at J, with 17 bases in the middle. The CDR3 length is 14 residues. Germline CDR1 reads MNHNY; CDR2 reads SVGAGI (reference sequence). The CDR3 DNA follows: TGTGCCAGCAGTCCCCACGCAGGGTACGGTGGCTACACCTTC. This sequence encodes CASSPHAGYGGYTF.

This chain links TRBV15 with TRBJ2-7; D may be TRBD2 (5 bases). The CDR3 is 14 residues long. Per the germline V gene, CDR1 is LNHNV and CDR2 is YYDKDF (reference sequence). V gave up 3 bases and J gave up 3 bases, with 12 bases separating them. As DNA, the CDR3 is TGTGCCACCAGCAGGGACTTGTCCGACTACGAGCAGTACTTC. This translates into CATSRDLSDYEQYF.

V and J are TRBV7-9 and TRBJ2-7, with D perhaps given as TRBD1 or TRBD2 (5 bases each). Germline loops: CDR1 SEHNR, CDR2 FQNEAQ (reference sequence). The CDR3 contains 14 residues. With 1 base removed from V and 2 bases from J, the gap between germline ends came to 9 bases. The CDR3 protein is CASSLEGTPYEQYF. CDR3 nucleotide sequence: TGTGCCAGCAGCTTAGAAGGGACGCCCTACGAGCAGTACTTC.

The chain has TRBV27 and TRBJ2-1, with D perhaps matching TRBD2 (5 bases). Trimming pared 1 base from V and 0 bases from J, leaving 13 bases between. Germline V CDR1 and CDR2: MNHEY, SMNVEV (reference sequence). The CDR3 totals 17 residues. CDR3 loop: CASSLLPGISSYNEQFF. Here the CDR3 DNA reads TGTGCCAGCAGTTTATTACCGGGGATTAGCTCCTACAATGAGCAGTTCTTC.

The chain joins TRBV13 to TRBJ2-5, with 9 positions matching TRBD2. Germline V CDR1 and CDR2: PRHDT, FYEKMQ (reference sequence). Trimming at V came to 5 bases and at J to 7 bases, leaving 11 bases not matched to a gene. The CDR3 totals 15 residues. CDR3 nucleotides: TGTGCCAGCAGCGGGCATAGCGGGAGCGTGAGGACCCAGTACTTC. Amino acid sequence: CASSGHSGSVRTQYF. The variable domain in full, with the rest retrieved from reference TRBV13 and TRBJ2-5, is AAGVIQSPRHLIKEKRETATLKCYPIPRHDTVYWYQQGPGQDPQFLISFYEKMQSDKGSIPDRFSAQQFSDYHSELNMSSLELGDSALYFCASSGHSGSVRTQYFGPGTRLLVL.

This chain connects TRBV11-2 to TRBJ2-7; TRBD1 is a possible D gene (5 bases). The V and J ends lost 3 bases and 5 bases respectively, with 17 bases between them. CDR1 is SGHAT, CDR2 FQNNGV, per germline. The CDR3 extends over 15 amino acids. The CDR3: CASSFPGHQSHEQYF. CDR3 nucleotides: TGTGCCAGCAGCTTCCCCGGACACCAATCCCACGAGCAGTACTTC.

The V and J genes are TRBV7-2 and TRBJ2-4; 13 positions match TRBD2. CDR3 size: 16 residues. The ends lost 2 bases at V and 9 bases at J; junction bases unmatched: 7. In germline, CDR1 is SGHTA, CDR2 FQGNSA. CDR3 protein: CASSLLLAGGGSIQYF. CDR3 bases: TGTGCCAGCAGCTTACTACTAGCGGGAGGGGGTAGCATTCAGTACTTC.

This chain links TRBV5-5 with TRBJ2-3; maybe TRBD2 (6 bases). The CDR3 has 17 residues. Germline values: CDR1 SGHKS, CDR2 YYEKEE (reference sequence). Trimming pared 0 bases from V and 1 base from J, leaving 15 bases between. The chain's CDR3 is CASSLERRGGGTDTQYF. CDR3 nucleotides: TGTGCCAGCAGCTTGGAAAGGCGGGGTGGAGGCACAGATACGCAGTATTTT.

The CDR3 nucleotides read TGTGCCAGCAGCCCCCCCCGGACCGGGGAGCTGTTTTTT. Protein sequence: CASSPPRTGELFF. This chain uses TRBV28 with TRBJ2-2, with no clear D. Trimming took off 6 bases at V and 5 bases at J, with 10 bases between the two ends. CDR3 length: 13 amino acids. Germline loops: CDR1 MDHEN, CDR2 SYDVKM.

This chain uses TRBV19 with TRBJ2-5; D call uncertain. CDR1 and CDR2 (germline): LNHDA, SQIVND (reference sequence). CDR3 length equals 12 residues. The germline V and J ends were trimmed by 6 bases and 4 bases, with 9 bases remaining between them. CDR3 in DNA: TGTGCCAGTAGGAGAGGAACAGAGACCCAGTACTTC. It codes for CASRRGTETQYF.

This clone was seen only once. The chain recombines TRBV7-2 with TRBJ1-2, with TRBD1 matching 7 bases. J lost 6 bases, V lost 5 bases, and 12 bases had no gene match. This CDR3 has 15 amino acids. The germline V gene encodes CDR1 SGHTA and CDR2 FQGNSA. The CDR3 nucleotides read TGTGCCAGCAGCAAGACTCGACAGGGTTGGGATGGCTACACCTTC. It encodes CASSKTRQGWDGYTF. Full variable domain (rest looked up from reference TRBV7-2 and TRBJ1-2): GAGVSQSPSNKVTEKGKDVELRCDPISGHTALYWYRQSLGQGLEFLIYFQGNSAPDKSGLPSDRFSAERTGGSVSTLTIQRTQQEDSAVYLCASSKTRQGWDGYTFGSGTRLTVV.

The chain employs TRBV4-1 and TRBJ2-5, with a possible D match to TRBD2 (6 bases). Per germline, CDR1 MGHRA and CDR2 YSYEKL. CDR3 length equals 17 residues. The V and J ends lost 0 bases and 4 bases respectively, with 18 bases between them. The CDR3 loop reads CASSQERSGTQTETQYF. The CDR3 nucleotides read TGCGCCAGCAGCCAAGAACGATCCGGGACTCAAACAGAGACCCAGTACTTC.

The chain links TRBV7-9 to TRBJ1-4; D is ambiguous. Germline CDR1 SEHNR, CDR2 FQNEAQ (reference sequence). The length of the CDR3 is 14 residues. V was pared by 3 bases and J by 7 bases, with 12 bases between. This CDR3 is CASSFGVVAEKLFF. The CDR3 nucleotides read TGTGCCAGCAGCTTCGGCGTAGTAGCTGAAAAACTGTTTTTT.